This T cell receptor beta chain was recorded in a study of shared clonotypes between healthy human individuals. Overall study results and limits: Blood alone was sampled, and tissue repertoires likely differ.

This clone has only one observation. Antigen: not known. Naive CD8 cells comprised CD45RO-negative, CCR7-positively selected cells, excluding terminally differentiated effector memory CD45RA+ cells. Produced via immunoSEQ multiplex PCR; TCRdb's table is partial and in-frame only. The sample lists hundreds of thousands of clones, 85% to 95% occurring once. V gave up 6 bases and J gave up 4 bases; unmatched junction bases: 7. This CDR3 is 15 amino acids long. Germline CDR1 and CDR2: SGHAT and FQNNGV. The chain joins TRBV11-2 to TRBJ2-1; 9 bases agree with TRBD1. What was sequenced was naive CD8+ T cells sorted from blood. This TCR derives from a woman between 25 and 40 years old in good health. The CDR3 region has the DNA TGTGCCAGCAGTCCGGACAGGGGAACGTACAATGAGCAGTTCTTC. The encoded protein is CASSPDRGTYNEQFF.